A few counts support the clone carrying this TCR beta chain. Its antigen is currently unknown. Cryopreserved PBMCs yielded about 2 micrograms of genomic DNA for TCR beta libraries. J gave up 6 bases and V 6 bases, and 4 bases lay outside the gene matches. The CDR3 length is 13 residues. The germline CDR1 and CDR2 sequences are SEHNR and FQNEAQ (reference sequence). The record originates from a study of cytotoxic CD8 clonotypes in ibrutinib-treated CLL. Generated by immunoSEQ multiplex PCR, the TCRdb table keeps only in-frame clones and is missing some. The profile shows about 50,000 clones, roughly three fifths of them singletons. Overall study findings and caveats: Ibrutinib response saw clonality rise, and progression saw it return toward baseline.

The TCR sequence derives from a human donor with chronic lymphocytic leukemia. The chain couples TRBV7-9 to TRBJ1-4; TRBD1 aligns across 7 bases. Sample: PBMCs, taken after 24 months of ibrutinib treatment. The CDR3 here is CASRPGTDEKLFF. CDR3 nucleotides: TGTGCCAGCAGACCCGGGACAGATGAAAAACTGTTTTTT.